These 23 T cell receptor beta chains were all obtained from the same sample, sequenced in a study of OX40 agonist ivuxolimab in advanced cancers. TCRdb keeps only in-frame clones here, not all; method: immunoSEQ multiplex PCR. The sample has over 80,000 clones; less than 90% are singletons. Sequences were derived from CD4+ or CD8+ T cells sorted from blood, sampled in a trial of the OX40 agonist ivuxolimab. These receptors came from an adult with an advanced solid tumor such as melanoma, head and neck, liver or kidney cancer.

The J gene is TRBJ2-3, the V gene TRBV7-9; 15 bases match TRBD2. The J segment lost 5 bases and the V segment lost 5 bases, leaving 8 bases of the junction unmatched. CDR3 length: 17 residues. Germline CDR1 is SEHNR and CDR2 is FQNEAQ (reference sequence). The CDR3 sequence is CASSPRTSGGAGDTQYF. The CDR3 nucleotides read TGTGCCAGCAGCCCCAGGACTAGCGGGGGGGCTGGAGATACGCAGTATTTT. The complete variable domain, with remaining parts taken from reference TRBV7-9 and TRBJ2-3, reads DTGVSQNPRHKITKRGQNVTFRCDPISEHNRLYWYRQTLGQGPEFLTYFQNEAQLEKSRLLSDRFSAERPKGSFSTLEIQRTEQGDSAMYLCASSPRTSGGAGDTQYFGPGTRLTVL.

There are a few counts of this clone. CDR3 protein: CASNPTGGWNTGELFF. The CDR3 nucleotides read TGTGCCAGTAATCCTACAGGGGGATGGAACACCGGGGAGCTGTTTTTT. V is TRBV19 and J is TRBJ2-2, with 8 nucleotides matching TRBD1. V was pared by 7 bases and J by 1 base, with 8 bases of the junction left unmatched. The CDR3 extends over 16 amino acids. The V gene's germline CDR1 is LNHDA and CDR2 SQIVND (reference sequence).

The V gene is TRBV2, the J gene TRBJ2-5; D remains ambiguous. V lost 3 bases and J 6 bases, leaving 2 bases between the germline ends. Germline V lookup: CDR1 SNHLY, CDR2 FYNNEI. This CDR3 has 10 amino acids. As DNA, the CDR3 is TGTGCCAGCAGTGATAAGACCCAGTACTTC. Amino acids: CASSDKTQYF.

This clone was detected only once. The chain combines TRBV29-1 with TRBJ1-2; no firm D call. The germline V gene encodes CDR1 SQVTM and CDR2 ANQGSEA. V lost 3 bases and J lost 8, with 16 bases in between. The CDR3 is 13 residues long. The chain's CDR3 is CSVEGGMTRGYTF. CDR3 DNA sequence: TGCAGCGTTGAGGGTGGCATGACGCGCGGCTACACCTTC.

The chain recombines TRBV19 with TRBJ1-1; unclear D gene. V gave up 2 bases and J gave up 4 bases, with 14 bases separating them. This CDR3 is built from 15 residues. Germline-derived CDR1 and CDR2 are LNHDA and SQIVND (reference sequence). The CDR3: CASSIPRRESTEAFF. DNA for the CDR3: TGTGCCAGTAGTATACCCCGGCGGGAGTCCACTGAAGCTTTCTTT.

The chain combines TRBV5-4 with TRBJ2-3; TRBD2 matches 9 bases. The CDR3 runs 17 residues. The trim removed 4 bases at V and 1 base at J, leaving 10 bases unmatched. Germline V lookup: CDR1 SGHNT, CDR2 YYREEE (reference sequence). The CDR3 DNA sequence: TGTGCCAGCAGCCGGGGGTCTAGCGGGGTAGGCACAGATACGCAGTATTTT. Translation: CASSRGSSGVGTDTQYF.

This clone was detected only a few times. V is TRBV21-1 and J is TRBJ1-2. TRBV21-1 is assigned pseudogene status. The length of the CDR3 is 11 residues. Here the CDR3 DNA reads TGTGCCAGCAGCGCGAGGCCAAGCAACACCTTC. Translation gives CASSARPSNTF.

The genes are TRBV11-2 and TRBJ2-3; TRBD2 aligns across 8 bases. Trimming at V came to 6 bases and at J to 6 bases, leaving 8 bases not matched to a gene. The CDR3 loop spans 14 amino acids. The germline V gene has CDR1 SGHAT and CDR2 FQNNGV. This CDR3 reads CASSYSGGADTQYF. CDR3 DNA sequence: TGTGCCAGCAGTTACTCGGGAGGGGCCGATACGCAGTATTTT.

The rearrangement links TRBV2 to TRBJ1-5; a possible D gene is TRBD1 (5 bases). CDR1 SNHLY and CDR2 FYNNEI come from the germline V gene. Trimming stripped 4 bases from V and 7 bases from J, with 11 bases between. The CDR3 contains 13 residues. Here the CDR3 reads CASSGEAGQPQHF. CDR3 DNA: TGTGCCAGCAGTGGAGAGGCAGGGCAGCCCCAGCATTTT.

The chain links TRBV5-8 to TRBJ2-3, with D hard to call. Trimming stripped 4 bases from V and 0 bases from J, with 12 bases between. The germline gives CDR1 SGHTS, CDR2 YDEGEE. CDR3 length: 15 amino acids. This CDR3 reads CASSLTYSSTDTQYF. The CDR3 nucleotides are TGTGCCAGCAGCCTGACTTACTCTAGCACAGATACGCAGTATTTT.

This chain uses TRBV7-3 with TRBJ2-2; D ambiguous. The CDR3 contains 14 residues. CDR1 and CDR2 from the germline V gene are SGHTA and FQGTGA. Trimming removed 2 bases at V and 6 bases at J, with 10 bases between. CDR3 region: CASSLGSVAGELFF. The CDR3, as DNA: TGTGCCAGCAGCTTAGGGTCAGTAGCCGGGGAGCTGTTTTTT.

This sequence joins TRBV7-3 and TRBJ2-3; tentatively, D is TRBD2 (6 bases). V dropped 3 bases and J dropped 0 bases, with 10 bases sitting between them. The germline V gene encodes CDR1 SGHTA and CDR2 FQGTGA. This CDR3 spans 15 amino acids. CDR3 amino acids: CASSLSGPSTDTQYF. In nucleotides, the CDR3 is TGTGCCAGCAGCTTGAGCGGGCCTAGCACAGATACGCAGTATTTT.

The V call is TRBV5-1, the J call TRBJ2-5, with D possibly being TRBD2 (6 bases). V lost 6 bases to trimming and J lost 0 bases, with 9 bases between them. The germline V gene encodes CDR1 SGHRS and CDR2 YFSETQ. The CDR3 is 13 residues long. The CDR3 is CASKEGNQETQYF. For the CDR3, the DNA is TGCGCCAGCAAGGAGGGGAACCAAGAGACCCAGTACTTC.

The V gene is TRBV2, the J gene TRBJ1-1; D is ambiguous. This CDR3 comprises 12 residues. Germline loops: CDR1 SNHLY, CDR2 FYNNEI. Trimming took 8 bases from V and 4 from J, leaving 11 bases between them. The CDR3 protein is CASHSWLTEAFF. In nucleotides, the CDR3 is TGTGCCAGCCATTCATGGCTCACTGAAGCTTTCTTT.

The J gene is TRBJ1-1, the V gene TRBV18; tentatively, D is TRBD1 (6 bases). In germline, CDR1 is KGHSH, CDR2 LQKENI. Trimming pared 9 bases from V and 8 bases from J, leaving 19 bases between. This CDR3 spans 13 amino acids. As DNA, the CDR3 is TGTGCCAGTAATGAGGGGACTCAGGGGGAAGCTTTCTTT. Protein sequence: CASNEGTQGEAFF.

This chain joins TRBV9 and TRBJ2-3; D is uncertain. This CDR3 contains 13 residues. Looked up from germline, CDR1 is SGDLS and CDR2 is YYNGEE. The V and J ends lost 2 bases and 0 bases respectively, with 4 bases between them. The CDR3 region has the DNA TGTGCCAGCAGCGTCGGCAGCACAGATACGCAGTATTTT. This encodes CASSVGSTDTQYF. The whole variable domain, filled in from reference TRBV9 and TRBJ2-3, reads DSGVTQTPKHLITATGQRVTLRCSPRSGDLSVYWYQQSLDQGLQFLIQYYNGEERAKGNILERFSAQQFPDLHSELNLSSLELGDSALYFCASSVGSTDTQYFGPGTRLTVL.

The chain joins TRBV10-3 to TRBJ2-2; D is possibly TRBD1 (6 bases). The CDR3 has 14 amino acids. Trimming cost V 4 bases and J 2 bases, with 8 bases left between them. Germline-derived CDR1 and CDR2 are ENHRY and SYGVKD. The CDR3 reads CAISGTVNTGELFF. CDR3 in DNA: TGTGCCATCAGTGGGACAGTCAACACCGGGGAGCTGTTTTTT.

The J gene is TRBJ1-4, the V gene TRBV6-1; TRBD1 is a possible D gene (6 bases). The CDR3 contains 15 residues. Germline-derived CDR1 and CDR2 are MNHNS and SASEGT. The ends were cut back, 7 bases at V and 5 bases at J, with 17 bases in the middle. Here the CDR3 DNA reads TGTGCCAGCATCTCACGGGGGGGCCACAATGAAAAACTGTTTTTT. Translation gives CASISRGGHNEKLFF.

This clone was seen repeatedly, ten times or more. The genes are TRBV4-2 and TRBJ1-3; D may be TRBD1 (5 bases). The germline V gene has CDR1 LGHNA and CDR2 YNFKEQ. This CDR3 is built from 16 residues. V shed 2 bases and J shed 0 bases, with 11 bases lying between them. The CDR3 DNA is TGTGCCAGCAGCCAACTAGACAGCAGCTCTGGAAACACCATATATTTT. Residues: CASSQLDSSSGNTIYF.

V and J are TRBV19 and TRBJ1-4, with D unresolved. Trimming left V 6 bases short and J 5 bases short, with 16 bases between. The CDR3 extends over 15 amino acids. Germline V CDR1 and CDR2: LNHDA, SQIVND (reference sequence). CDR3 protein: CASSQDPVQNEKLFF. CDR3 coding DNA: TGTGCCAGTAGCCAAGACCCGGTACAGAATGAAAAACTGTTTTTT.

This clone was counted once. V gene TRBV7-9 combines with J gene TRBJ1-1, with D unclear. This CDR3 comprises 15 residues. The germline V and J ends were trimmed by 1 base and 4 bases, with 13 bases remaining between them. Germline V gives CDR1 SEHNR, CDR2 FQNEAQ (reference sequence). In nucleotides, the CDR3 is TGTGCCAGCAGCTTAGGGGAAGCTTGGGGCACTGAAGCTTTCTTT. Translated: CASSLGEAWGTEAFF.

The chain links TRBV27 to TRBJ2-3; 10 nucleotides line up with TRBD2. This CDR3 has 18 residues. Germline loops: CDR1 MNHEY, CDR2 SMNVEV (reference sequence). V lost 0 bases to trimming and J lost 4 bases; unmatched junction nucleotides: 10. The CDR3, as DNA: TGTGCCAGCAGTTTATCGAGGGCTAGCGGGAGCCTATCAGATACGCAGTATTTT. It codes for CASSLSRASGSLSDTQYF.

V usage is TRBV9 and J usage is TRBJ2-1; 11 bases line up with TRBD2. Losses at the gene ends were 0 bases for V and 1 base for J; bases not matched to a gene: 9. Germline-derived CDR1 and CDR2 are SGDLS and YYNGEE. The CDR3 contains 19 residues. The CDR3 DNA sequence: TGTGCCAGCAGCGTAGCAGTAACTAGCGGGGGAAGGTCCTACAATGAGCAGTTCTTC. Protein product: CASSVAVTSGGRSYNEQFF.